These 8 T cell receptor beta chains share one sample of origin, sequenced in a study of cytomegalovirus exposure and HLA in healthy donors. With 60 Vbeta and 13 Jbeta primers, the PCR was carried out. Clones were read by immunoSEQ multiplex PCR, and TCRdb kept only the in-frame ones, dropping some. The sample records some 190,000 clones, 65% to 85% being singletons. Input material: PBMCs. Receptor source: a man in his forties or fifties in good health and CMV-seropositive.

In its sample, this clone was seen a few times. V usage is TRBV28 and J usage is TRBJ1-5; a weak D match, TRBD1 (5 bases). CDR3 length: 16 residues. Trimming took 3 bases from V and 5 from J, leaving 17 bases between them. CDR1 is MDHEN, CDR2 SYDVKM, per germline. CDR3: CASSLRTFRSYQPQHF. The CDR3 DNA is TGTGCCAGCAGTTTGAGGACATTTCGTTCTTATCAGCCCCAGCATTTT.

The rearrangement links TRBV7-2 to TRBJ1-3; TRBD1 agrees at 8 bases. The ends lost 6 bases at V and 8 bases at J; junction bases unmatched: 15. This CDR3 has 16 amino acids. CDR1 SGHTA and CDR2 FQGNSA come from the germline V gene. The CDR3, as DNA: TGTGCCAGCAGTTGGAATCAGGGGGCGGCCAAGGACACCATATATTTT. This codes for CASSWNQGAAKDTIYF.

The CDR3 is CASSLRTSGSFASYEQYF. The CDR3 bases are TGTGCCAGCTCACTCCGGACTAGCGGTAGTTTCGCCTCCTACGAGCAGTACTTC. This rearrangement joins TRBV18 to TRBJ2-7; TRBD2 agrees at 10 bases. The CDR3 contains 18 residues. V shed 4 bases and J 0 bases; nucleotides not matched to a gene: 12. Per germline, CDR1 KGHSH and CDR2 LQKENI.

The chain is built from TRBV6-5 and TRBJ2-7, with 7 nucleotides matching TRBD2. The DNA end is more similar to TRBJ2-1, so the J call may be wrong. The CDR3 spans 12 residues. Germline lookup yields CDR1 MNHEY and CDR2 SVGAGI. CDR3 amino acids: CASSNRDYEQFF. DNA of the CDR3: TGTGCCAGCAGTAACCGGGACTACGAGCAGTTCTTC.

Here the CDR3 DNA reads TGTGCCACCAGCCGGGGGAACTATGGCTACACCTTC. Translated, it gives CATSRGNYGYTF. The chain employs TRBV15 and TRBJ1-2; the D gene is possibly TRBD1 (5 bases). Germline CDR1 and CDR2: LNHNV and YYDKDF (reference sequence). Trimming cost V 5 bases and J 2 bases, with 6 bases left between them. This CDR3 region has 12 residues.

V usage is TRBV30 and J usage is TRBJ1-1, with D uncertain. The CDR3 is 14 amino acids. Trimming left V 0 bases short and J 0 bases short, with 8 bases between. The V gene's germline CDR1 is GTSNPN and CDR2 SVGIG (reference sequence). CDR3: CAWSVIRMNTEAFF. The CDR3 bases are TGTGCCTGGAGTGTAATCAGGATGAACACTGAAGCTTTCTTT.

This clone was seen just once. The CDR3 sequence: CASSGGFPGELFF. In DNA form, the CDR3 reads TGTGCCAGTAGTGGGGGGTTCCCCGGGGAGCTGTTTTTT. The chain combines TRBV19 with TRBJ2-2; the D gene is possibly TRBD2 (6 bases). CDR1 and CDR2 from the germline V gene are LNHDA and SQIVND (reference sequence). V was trimmed by 5 bases and J by 6 bases, leaving 10 bases between them. This CDR3 region has 13 residues.

The chain has TRBV7-3 and TRBJ2-5, with D possibly matching TRBD1 (6 bases). The CDR3 contains 15 residues. The V end lost 2 bases, the J end lost 2 bases, and 12 bases lay between the germline ends. The germline V gene has CDR1 SGHTA and CDR2 FQGTGA. The CDR3 DNA reads TGTGCCAGCAGCTTAGATACAGGGCCACAAGAGACCCAGTACTTC. Amino acids: CASSLDTGPQETQYF. The variable domain in full, completed from reference TRBV7-3 and TRBJ2-5, reads GAGVSQTPSNKVTEKGKYVELRCDPISGHTALYWYRQSLGQGPEFLIYFQGTGAADDSGLPNDRFFAVRPEGSVSTLKIQRTERGDSAVYLCASSLDTGPQETQYFGPGTRLLVL.